The clone carrying this TCR beta chain has a count of ten or more. This sample stems from a study of T-cell memory formation after mild COVID-19. This CDR3 comprises 14 residues. Germline CDR1 LGHNA, CDR2 YSLEER. Trimming removed 3 bases at V and 4 bases at J, with 10 bases between. TCRdb reprocessed the 5' RACE reads via MiXCR and lists one record per CDR3 protein. The sample holds approximately 150,000 distinct CDR3 sequences, roughly 13% seen once. The rearrangement joins TRBV4-3 to TRBJ1-5; maybe TRBD1 (6 bases). The TCR originated in a man younger than 35 who had mild COVID-19 (a few samples of this study predate the infection). Cell type and time point are not known. Sequenced: PBMCs or a T cell subset sorted from them (not recorded which). The CDR3 DNA reads TGCGCCAGCAGCCAGGAGGGGGGAAATCAGCCCCAGCATTTT. Protein sequence: CASSQEGGNQPQHF.